The following is a TCR beta chain sequence with its context. The CDR3 loop spans 16 amino acids. The germline gives CDR1 SGHDT, CDR2 YYEEEE. J lost 2 bases, V lost 4 bases, and 9 bases had no gene match. This specimen comes from a study of cytomegalovirus exposure and HLA in healthy donors. Primers for the PCR totalled 60 Vbeta and 13 Jbeta. TCRdb keeps only in-frame clones here, not all; method: immunoSEQ multiplex PCR. This table holds some 110,000 clones. The sequence was obtained from a man aged 25-40 years in good health and CMV-seronegative. The chain has TRBV5-6 and TRBJ2-7; 10 bases are a match to TRBD2. The sample comprised PBMCs. CDR3 DNA sequence: TGTGCCAGCAGCCTCTCGGGAAGCGGGGGGGCCTACGAGCAGTACTTC. Its protein is CASSLSGSGGAYEQYF.